This T cell receptor (beta chain) was found in a study of blood T cell repertoires in COVID-19. For the study at large: Collection of acute and convalescent COVID-19 samples took place in the United States, Italy and Spain. PBMCs, B-cell-depleted T cells, or T cells were the source of the cDNA or gDNA that made up the material.

Germline CDR1 LNHDA, CDR2 SQIVND (reference sequence). CDR3 length: 16 amino acids. The J segment lost 2 bases and the V segment lost 1 base, leaving 7 bases of the junction unmatched. Methods used by the authors: The assay estimated nucleated cells by amplifying reference gene primers. Sequencing was performed with immunoSEQ multiplex PCR; in TCRdb, only in-frame clones are kept and a portion is missing. V and J calls plus clone size are reproduced from that table; the DNA served to infer D and trimming. The sample contains about 130,000 clones, 55% to 75% of which appear only once. The count of this clone is one.

Sequencing used peripheral blood. The chain has TRBV19 and TRBJ2-7; 8 nucleotides match TRBD2. The sequence derives from a woman aged 70-85 years with acute or convalescent COVID-19. The CDR3 DNA reads TGTGCCAGTAGTATAGGGGGACTAGGTAACACCTACGAGCAGTACTTC. It translates to CASSIGGLGNTYEQYF.